Sequencing of this T cell receptor beta chain was carried out in a study of shared clonotypes between healthy human individuals. Study context: The people who gave samples were a couple of women and a few men aged 18 to 49.

TCRdb's copy holds only in-frame clones and misses some; the assay was immunoSEQ multiplex PCR. The table records a few hundred thousand clones, around 76% of them present only once. Study conclusions and caveats: Expectations were that clonotype sharing among donors would be affected by sequencing depth.

Note on this clone: The antigen is undetermined.

Per germline, CDR1 MNHEY and CDR2 SMNVEV (reference sequence). Trimming cost V 3 bases and J 7 bases, with 13 bases left between them. The CDR3 consists of 13 residues. This receptor was taken from a woman between 40 and 50 years old in good health. Some clones in this sample may be carry-over from other donors' samples. Material for sequencing was PBMCs. This chain connects TRBV27 to TRBJ2-7; D perhaps matches TRBD1 (5 bases). In nucleotides, the CDR3 is TGTGCCAGCAGTTTTCAGGGATCGCGGGAGCAGTACTTC. Amino acid sequence: CASSFQGSREQYF.